These T cell receptor beta chains were read from a single sample in a study of regulatory T cells in long-lasting Graves disease. Each CDR3 protein is one row after TCRdb ran MiXCR on the multiplex PCR reads. The repertoire holds around 420,000 distinct CDR3 sequences, with around 16% as singletons. The same data also contributed to another study, on T cells in Graves' hyperthyroidism and ophthalmopathy.

The sample consisted of peripheral blood mononuclear cells (PBMCs), taken at new diagnosis, from a patient treated with antithyroid drugs. The receptors were sampled from a woman between 35 and 50 years old with Graves disease. Both conserved end residues are part of each CDR3. Fields, in order: clone size, V gene, D gene, J gene, CDR3 DNA, CDR3 protein. A D gene is named only where the DNA matches it firmly. Where a row states a size, it is once, few, many or the class of an expanded clone; other rows omit it.

abundance: many; v_gene: TRBV7-9; d_gene: NA; j_gene: TRBJ2-7; CDR3nt: TGTGCCAGCAGCTTAGAGGGCCAGGGCTACGAGCAGTACTTC; CDR3aa: CASSLEGQGYEQYF
abundance: few; v_gene: TRBV12-3/TRBV12-4; d_gene: NA; j_gene: TRBJ2-7; CDR3nt: TGTGCCAGCAGTTACGGGAAGCCGGGAGCCTACGAGCAGTACTTC; CDR3aa: CASSYGKPGAYEQYF
abundance: many; v_gene: TRBV9; d_gene: NA; j_gene: TRBJ2-2; CDR3nt: TGTGCCAGCAGCGACTACAGGGTTGGGCGCGCCGGGGAGCTGTTTTTT; CDR3aa: CASSDYRVGRAGELFF
abundance: many; v_gene: TRBV5-1; d_gene: NA; j_gene: TRBJ2-2; CDR3nt: TGCGCCAGCAGCTTGGGTAACACGAACACCGGGGAGCTGTTTTTT; CDR3aa: CASSLGNTNTGELFF
abundance: few; v_gene: TRBV7-2; d_gene: NA; j_gene: TRBJ2-7; CDR3nt: TGTGCCAGCAGCTTAGCAGGTCGGGAGCAGTACTTC; CDR3aa: CASSLAGREQYF
abundance: few; v_gene: TRBV18; d_gene: NA; j_gene: TRBJ2-5; CDR3nt: TGTGCCAGCTCACCAAGTTCAGGGGAAGAGACCCAGTACTTC; CDR3aa: CASSPSSGEETQYF
abundance: many; v_gene: TRBV10-3; d_gene: TRBD2; j_gene: TRBJ2-7; CDR3nt: TGTGCCATCAGTGACGGTAGCGGGGGGCACGAGCAGTACTTC; CDR3aa: CAISDGSGGHEQYF
abundance: NA; v_gene: TRBV14; d_gene: TRBD1; j_gene: TRBJ2-3; CDR3nt: TGTGCCAGCAGCCCGGGACAGGGAGGGTGGATTGGCACAGATACGCAGTATTTT; CDR3aa: CASSPGQGGWIGTDTQYF
abundance: many; v_gene: TRBV11-3; d_gene: NA; j_gene: TRBJ1-3; CDR3nt: TGTGCCAGCAGCCAGACCAAGGACGGGATATATTTT; CDR3aa: CASSQTKDGIYF
abundance: many; v_gene: TRBV27; d_gene: NA; j_gene: TRBJ1-6; CDR3nt: TGTGCCAGCAGTTTAAGGCTGGATAATTCACCCCTCCACTTT; CDR3aa: CASSLRLDNSPLHF
abundance: NA; v_gene: TRBV30; d_gene: TRBD2; j_gene: TRBJ2-3; CDR3nt: TGTGCCTGCGGGGGGAGCACAGATACGCAGTATTTT; CDR3aa: CACGGSTDTQYF
abundance: few; v_gene: TRBV6-1; d_gene: NA; j_gene: TRBJ2-2; CDR3nt: TGTGCCAGCGGAAGGGGGGAGCTGTTTTTT; CDR3aa: CASGRGELFF
abundance: NA; v_gene: TRBV2; d_gene: TRBD2; j_gene: TRBJ2-3; CDR3nt: TGTGCCAGCAGTGATCGGCGGGAGGGGCCAGATACGCAGTATTTT; CDR3aa: CASSDRREGPDTQYF
abundance: once; v_gene: TRBV7-9; d_gene: TRBD1; j_gene: TRBJ1-4; CDR3nt: TGTGCCAGCAGTCGTGGACAGGGGGCTAATGAAAAACTGTTTTTT; CDR3aa: CASSRGQGANEKLFF
abundance: NA; v_gene: TRBV30; d_gene: TRBD1; j_gene: TRBJ1-1; CDR3nt: TGTGCCTGGAGTCGAAGGACAGGGGGCACTGAAGCTTTCTTT; CDR3aa: CAWSRRTGGTEAFF
abundance: few; v_gene: TRBV5-1; d_gene: TRBD1; j_gene: TRBJ2-1; CDR3nt: TGCGCCAGCAGCCCGGGCGGGACAGGGACCTACAATGAGCAGTTCTTC; CDR3aa: CASSPGGTGTYNEQFF
abundance: NA; v_gene: TRBV15; d_gene: TRBD1; j_gene: TRBJ1-1; CDR3nt: TGTGCCACCAGCGGACAGGCGGATACTGAAGCTTTCTTT; CDR3aa: CATSGQADTEAFF
abundance: many; v_gene: TRBV27; d_gene: NA; j_gene: TRBJ2-7; CDR3nt: TGTGCCAGCGGGAAAGACACCATCTACGAGCAGTACTTC; CDR3aa: CASGKDTIYEQYF
abundance: many; v_gene: TRBV7-8; d_gene: TRBD2; j_gene: TRBJ2-2; CDR3nt: TGTGCCAGCAGCTGGCTAGCGGGAGGCCCCGGGTCCGGGGAGCTGTTTTTT; CDR3aa: CASSWLAGGPGSGELFF
abundance: many; v_gene: TRBV5-1; d_gene: NA; j_gene: TRBJ1-4; CDR3nt: TGCGCCAGCAACCCGGACGGGAACAAGAATGAAAAACTGTTTTTT; CDR3aa: CASNPDGNKNEKLFF
abundance: NA; v_gene: TRBV15; d_gene: NA; j_gene: TRBJ2-3; CDR3nt: TGTGCCACCAGCAGAGGACTTCAGGGGCGTACTAGCACAGATACGCAGTATTTT; CDR3aa: CATSRGLQGRTSTDTQYF
abundance: many; v_gene: TRBV6-1; d_gene: TRBD1; j_gene: TRBJ2-1; CDR3nt: TGTGCCTGCACAGGGGGCTCCTACAATGAGCAGTTCTTC; CDR3aa: CACTGGSYNEQFF
abundance: many; v_gene: TRBV19; d_gene: TRBD1; j_gene: TRBJ2-5; CDR3nt: TGTGCCAGTAGTATAGGACAGGGGGCTGAGACCCGGTACTTC; CDR3aa: CASSIGQGAETRYF
abundance: many; v_gene: TRBV14; d_gene: NA; j_gene: TRBJ2-1; CDR3nt: TGTGCCAGCAGCCGAAGAACAGGGTACAATGAGCAGTTCTTC; CDR3aa: CASSRRTGYNEQFF
abundance: many; v_gene: TRBV11-2; d_gene: NA; j_gene: TRBJ2-1; CDR3nt: TGTGCCAGCAGCTTGGAGGGGCGACTCTACAATGAGCAGTTCTTC; CDR3aa: CASSLEGRLYNEQFF
abundance: few; v_gene: TRBV11-3; d_gene: NA; j_gene: TRBJ2-7; CDR3nt: TGTGCCAGCAGTGCGAGACACTCCTACGAGCAGTACTTC; CDR3aa: CASSARHSYEQYF
abundance: few; v_gene: TRBV6-1; d_gene: NA; j_gene: TRBJ1-5; CDR3nt: TGTGCCAGCAGCCCCGACAGCTATAGCAATCAGCCCCAGCATTTT; CDR3aa: CASSPDSYSNQPQHF
abundance: NA; v_gene: TRBV7-6; d_gene: NA; j_gene: TRBJ2-2; CDR3nt: TGTGCCAGCAGCTCTGGACGGTTCGCGAACACCGGGGAGCTGTTTTTT; CDR3aa: CASSSGRFANTGELFF
abundance: many; v_gene: TRBV5-1; d_gene: NA; j_gene: TRBJ2-3; CDR3nt: TGCGCCAGCAGCTTGGCAGAAAACACAGATACGCAGTATTTT; CDR3aa: CASSLAENTDTQYF